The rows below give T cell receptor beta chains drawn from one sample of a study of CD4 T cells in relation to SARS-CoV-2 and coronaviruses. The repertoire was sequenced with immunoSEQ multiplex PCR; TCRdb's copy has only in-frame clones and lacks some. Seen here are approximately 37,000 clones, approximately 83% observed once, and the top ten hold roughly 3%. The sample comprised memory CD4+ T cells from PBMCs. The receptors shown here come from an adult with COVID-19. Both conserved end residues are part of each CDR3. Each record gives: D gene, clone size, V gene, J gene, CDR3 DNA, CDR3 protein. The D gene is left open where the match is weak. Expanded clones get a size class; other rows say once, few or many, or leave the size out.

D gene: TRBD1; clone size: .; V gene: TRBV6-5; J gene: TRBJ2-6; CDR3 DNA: TGTGCCAGCAGCTCCGGACAGGCCGCCAACGTCCTGACTTTC; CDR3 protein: CASSSGQAANVLTF
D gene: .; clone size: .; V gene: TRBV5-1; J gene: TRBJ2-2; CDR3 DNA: TGCGCCAGCAGCTTGCCGACTAGTTCCGGGGAGCTGTTTTTT; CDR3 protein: CASSLPTSSGELFF
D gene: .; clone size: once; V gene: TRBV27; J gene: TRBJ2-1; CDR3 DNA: TGTGCCAGCAGTTTACGGCTAGCGCCTTTTGAGCAGTTCTTC; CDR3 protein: CASSLRLAPFEQFF
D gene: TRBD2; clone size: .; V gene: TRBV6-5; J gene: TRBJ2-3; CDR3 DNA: TGTGCCAGCAGTCGAAGCGGGAGCGGTGCAGATACGCAGTATTTT; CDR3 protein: CASSRSGSGADTQYF
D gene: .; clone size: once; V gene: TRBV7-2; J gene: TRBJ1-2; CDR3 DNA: TGTGCCAGCAGCAAAGAACAGGGCCTTCGTGGCTACACCTTC; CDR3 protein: CASSKEQGLRGYTF
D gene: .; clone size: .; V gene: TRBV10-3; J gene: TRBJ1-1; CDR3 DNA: TGTGCCATCAGTGGCCCTGTCGCTGAAGCTTTCTTT; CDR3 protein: CAISGPVAEAFF
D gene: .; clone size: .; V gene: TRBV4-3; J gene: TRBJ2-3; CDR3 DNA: TGCGCCAGCAGCCAAGTAAGCACAGATACGCAGTATTTT; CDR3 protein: CASSQVSTDTQYF
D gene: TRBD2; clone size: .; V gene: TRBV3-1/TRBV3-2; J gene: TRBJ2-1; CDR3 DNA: TGTGCCAGCAGCCTAGGACTAGCGGGCCTCTCCTACAATGAGCAGTTCTTC; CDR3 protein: CASSLGLAGLSYNEQFF
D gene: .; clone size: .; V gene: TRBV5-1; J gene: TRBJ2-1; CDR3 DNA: TGCGCCAGCAGCAGGACCCCTGGACAGTCCATGAATGAGCAGTTCTTC; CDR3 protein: CASSRTPGQSMNEQFF
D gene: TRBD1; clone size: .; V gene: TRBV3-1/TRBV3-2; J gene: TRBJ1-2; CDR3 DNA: TGTGCCAGCAGCCAAGGCGGTCCTGGGACAGGGCCCCACACCTTC; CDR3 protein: CASSQGGPGTGPHTF
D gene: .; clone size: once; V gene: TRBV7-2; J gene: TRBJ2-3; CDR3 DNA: TGTGCCAGCAGCTCACTACATGGGAATACGCAGTATTTT; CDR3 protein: CASSSLHGNTQYF
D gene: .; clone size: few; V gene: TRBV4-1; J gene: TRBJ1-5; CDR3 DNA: TGCGCCAGCAGCCAAGGTTTTTCGCGGGGGAGTAATAACAATCAGCCCCAGCATTTT; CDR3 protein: CASSQGFSRGSNNNQPQHF
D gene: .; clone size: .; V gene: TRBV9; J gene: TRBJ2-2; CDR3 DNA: TGTGCCAGCAGTGCCGATGGCCCTTACAAGAACACCGGGGAGCTGTTTTTT; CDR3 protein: CASSADGPYKNTGELFF
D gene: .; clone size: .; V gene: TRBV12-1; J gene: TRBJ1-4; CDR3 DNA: TGTGCCAGCAGCCGACCCGGACAGGGAAGTGCAACTAATGAAAAACTGTTTTTT; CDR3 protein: CASSRPGQGSATNEKLFF
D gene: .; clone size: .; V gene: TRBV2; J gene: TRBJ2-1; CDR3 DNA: TGTGCCAGCAGTTCCTCAAGCTCCTACAATGAGCAGTTCTTC; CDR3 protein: CASSSSSSYNEQFF
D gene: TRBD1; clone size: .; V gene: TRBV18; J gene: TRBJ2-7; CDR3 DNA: TGTGCCAGCTCACCAGGGACAGGGGGTAACGAGCAGTACTTC; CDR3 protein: CASSPGTGGNEQYF
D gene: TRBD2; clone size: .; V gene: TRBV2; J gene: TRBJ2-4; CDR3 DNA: TGTGCCAGCAGGAGGGGACTAGCGGGAGACCAAAACATTCAGTACTTC; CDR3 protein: CASRRGLAGDQNIQYF
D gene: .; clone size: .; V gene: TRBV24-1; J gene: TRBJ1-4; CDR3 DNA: TGTGCCACCAGTGACTCAGGGTCGGCTAATGAAAAACTGTTTTTT; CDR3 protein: CATSDSGSANEKLFF
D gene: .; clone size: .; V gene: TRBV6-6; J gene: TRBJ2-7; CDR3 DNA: TGTGCCAGCAGTCGCGGACAGTCCTACGAGCAGTACTTC; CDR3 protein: CASSRGQSYEQYF
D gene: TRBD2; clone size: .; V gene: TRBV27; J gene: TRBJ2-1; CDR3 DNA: TGTGCCAGCAGTGGGGCAAGCGGGAGGGGGGACAATGAGCAGTTCTTC; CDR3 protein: CASSGASGRGDNEQFF
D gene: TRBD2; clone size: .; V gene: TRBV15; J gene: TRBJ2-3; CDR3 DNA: TGTGCCACCAGCAGAGAAGGGGGACTAGCGGGAAGGATCGCAGATACGCAGTATTTT; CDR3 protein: CATSREGGLAGRIADTQYF
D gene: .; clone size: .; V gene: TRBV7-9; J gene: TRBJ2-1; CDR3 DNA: TGTGCCAGCAGTTGGGGACGCGGCGAGCAGTTCTTC; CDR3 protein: CASSWGRGEQFF
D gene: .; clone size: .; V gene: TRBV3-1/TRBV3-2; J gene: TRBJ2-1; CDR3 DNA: TGTGCCAGCAGCCAAGGGTCGGGTCGCACCGGGGGATTTTTCTTC; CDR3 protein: CASSQGSGRTGGFFF
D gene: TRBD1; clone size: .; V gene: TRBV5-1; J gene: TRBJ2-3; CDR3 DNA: TGCGCCAGCAGCTCTACAGGGGAATTGGGCACAGATACGCAGTATTTT; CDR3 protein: CASSSTGELGTDTQYF
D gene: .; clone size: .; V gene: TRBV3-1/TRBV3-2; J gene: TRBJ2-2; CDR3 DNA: TGTGCCAGCCTTTCGTACGGGGAGCTGTTTTTT; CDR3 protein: CASLSYGELFF
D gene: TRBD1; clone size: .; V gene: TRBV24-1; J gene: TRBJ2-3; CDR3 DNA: TGTGCCACCAGTGATTCCGTAGTGGACAGGGTTAGAGATACGCAGTATTTT; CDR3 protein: CATSDSVVDRVRDTQYF
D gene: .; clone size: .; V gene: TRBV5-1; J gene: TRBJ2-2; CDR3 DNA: TGCGCCAGCAGCCCGTCCTCCAGTCCGGGGGAGCTGTTTTTT; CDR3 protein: CASSPSSSPGELFF
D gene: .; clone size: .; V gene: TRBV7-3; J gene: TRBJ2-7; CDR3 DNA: TGTGCCAGCAGCTTAGGCCCAGGGGATGGCGTGTACGAGCAGTACTTC; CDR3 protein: CASSLGPGDGVYEQYF
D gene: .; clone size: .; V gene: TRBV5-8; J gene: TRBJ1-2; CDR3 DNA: TGTGCCAGCAGCTTGTCTCACAAAGGATGGTATGGCTACACCTTC; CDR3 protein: CASSLSHKGWYGYTF
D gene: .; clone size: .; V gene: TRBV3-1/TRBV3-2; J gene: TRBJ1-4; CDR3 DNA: TGTGCCAGCAGCCGGGACACCGAAGGAAAACTGTTTTTT; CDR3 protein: CASSRDTEGKLFF
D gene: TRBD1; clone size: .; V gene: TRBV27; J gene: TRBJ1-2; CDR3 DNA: TGTGCCAGCAGTTTATCTAGGGGACAGGGAAGGGACTATGGCTACACCTTC; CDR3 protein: CASSLSRGQGRDYGYTF
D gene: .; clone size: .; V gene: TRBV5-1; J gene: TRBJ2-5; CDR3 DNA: TGCGCCAGCAGCTTGTCAGGGTTAGAGACCCAGTACTTC; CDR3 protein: CASSLSGLETQYF
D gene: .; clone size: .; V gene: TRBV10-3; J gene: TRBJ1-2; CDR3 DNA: TGTGCCATCAGTATACAGGGTTTTGGCTACACCTTC; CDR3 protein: CAISIQGFGYTF
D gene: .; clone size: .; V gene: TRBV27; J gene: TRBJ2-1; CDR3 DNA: TGTGCCAGCAGTTTAGCGGGACCCTCCTACAATGAGCAGTTCTTC; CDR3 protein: CASSLAGPSYNEQFF
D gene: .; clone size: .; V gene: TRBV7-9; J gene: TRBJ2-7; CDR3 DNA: TGTGCCAGCAGCCCTGGGACGATCTACGAGCAGTACTTC; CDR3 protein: CASSPGTIYEQYF
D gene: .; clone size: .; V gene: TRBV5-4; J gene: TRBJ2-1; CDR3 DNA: TGTGCCAGCAGCTTGGGCGGATCTTCCTACAATGAGCAGTTCTTC; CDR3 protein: CASSLGGSSYNEQFF
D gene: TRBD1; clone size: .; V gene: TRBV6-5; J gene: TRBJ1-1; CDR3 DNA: TGTGCCAGCAGTAGGACAGGGGGTAACACTGAAGCTTTCTTT; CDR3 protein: CASSRTGGNTEAFF
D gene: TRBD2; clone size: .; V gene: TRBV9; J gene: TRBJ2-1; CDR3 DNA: TGTGCCAGCAGCGTAGCGCTGGGAGGGCACAATGAGCAGTTCTTC; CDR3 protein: CASSVALGGHNEQFF
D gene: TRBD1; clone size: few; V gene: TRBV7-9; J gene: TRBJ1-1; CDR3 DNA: TGTGCCAGCAGCCAGTCCCCCGGGACAGGAAACACTGAAGCTTTCTTT; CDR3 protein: CASSQSPGTGNTEAFF
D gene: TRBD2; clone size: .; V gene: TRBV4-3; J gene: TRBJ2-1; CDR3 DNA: TGCGCCAGCAGCCAAGCGACTAGCGGGAGGGGACGAAACAATGAGCAGTTCTTC; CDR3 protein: CASSQATSGRGRNNEQFF
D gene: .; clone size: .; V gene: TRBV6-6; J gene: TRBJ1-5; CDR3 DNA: TGTGCCAGCAGTTACTCCCAGGGAAGCAATCAGCCCCAGCATTTT; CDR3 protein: CASSYSQGSNQPQHF
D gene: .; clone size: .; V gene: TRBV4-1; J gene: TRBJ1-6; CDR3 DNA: TGCGCCAGCAGCCAAGATAGGAGCGCCGCCCCGGATTCACCCCTCCACTTT; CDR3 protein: CASSQDRSAAPDSPLHF